The source of this T cell receptor (beta chain) is a study of control samples from healthy donors and cancer patients. Only in-frame clones appear in the TCRdb table, and some are missing; sequencing was by immunoSEQ multiplex PCR. The sample contains about 29,000 clones, 87% of which appear only once. Per the germline V gene, CDR1 is MNHEY and CDR2 is SVGEGT. Trimming took 5 bases from V and 0 from J, leaving 13 bases between them. The CDR3 length is 15 residues. The TCR was taken from a female donor with melanoma. The chain has TRBV6-2 or TRBV6-3 and TRBJ1-2; D is possibly TRBD1 (5 bases). Sequencing used formalin-fixed, paraffin-embedded tissue. CDR3 DNA sequence: TGTGCCAGCAGTCCCGGGGCAAGGACTAACTATGGCTACACCTTC. This encodes CASSPGARTNYGYTF.